Listed here are 29 T cell receptor beta chains from one sample, sequenced in a study of blood T cell repertoires in COVID-19. The protocol was immunoSEQ multiplex PCR, while the TCRdb copy is restricted to in-frame clones and leaves out a portion. Among more than 200,000 clones listed, approximately 86% were seen once. Sample: peripheral blood. These receptors all come from a woman older than 75 with active or convalescent COVID-19.

This clone was counted ten times or more. The CDR3 reads CASSLGLADQETQYF. CDR3 sequence (DNA): TGTGCCAGCAGTTTGGGTTTAGCGGATCAAGAGACCCAGTACTTC. The rearrangement links TRBV28 to TRBJ2-5, with D perhaps TRBD2 (6 bases). Per the germline V gene, CDR1 is MDHEN and CDR2 is SYDVKM. V gave up 3 bases and J gave up 2 bases, with 13 bases separating them. This CDR3 has 15 residues.

This chain connects TRBV5-4 to TRBJ1-1; tentative D call: TRBD1 (6 bases). The germline V and J ends were trimmed by 4 bases and 1 base, with 14 bases remaining between them. This CDR3 contains 15 residues. CDR1 is SGHNT, CDR2 YYREEE, per germline (reference sequence). CDR3 nucleotides: TGTGCCAGCAGCACCACACTACAGGGGAACACTGAAGCTTTCTTT. This gives the protein CASSTTLQGNTEAFF.

This clone came up once. The chain has TRBV27 and TRBJ1-5; a weak D match, TRBD1 (6 bases). Germline-derived CDR1 and CDR2 are MNHEY and SMNVEV (reference sequence). The CDR3 extends over 16 amino acids. Trimming removed 5 bases from V and 3 bases from J, with 17 bases in between. The CDR3 coding sequence is TGTGCCAGCAGTCCTGGGGCGGGGGGGGCCAATCAGCCCCAGCATTTT. Amino acid sequence: CASSPGAGGANQPQHF.

The V gene is TRBV5-6, the J gene TRBJ2-4, with a possible D match to TRBD2 (6 bases). This CDR3 is built from 16 residues. In germline, CDR1 is SGHDT, CDR2 YYEEEE. V gave up 4 bases and J gave up 0 bases, with 14 bases separating them. Here the CDR3 reads CASSGREVLAKNIQYF. Written as DNA, the CDR3 is TGTGCCAGCAGCGGCAGGGAGGTGCTAGCCAAAAACATTCAGTACTTC.

The chain combines TRBV5-4 with TRBJ1-5; 7 bases map to TRBD1. Trimming removed 2 bases from V and 6 bases from J; junction bases left unmatched: 5. This CDR3 has 14 amino acids. Per germline, CDR1 SGHNT and CDR2 YYREEE (reference sequence). CDR3 region: CASSLQGMSQPQHF. The CDR3 nucleotides read TGTGCCAGCAGCTTACAGGGGATGAGTCAGCCCCAGCATTTT.

This clone showed up just once. This chain connects TRBV29-1 to TRBJ2-1; D is ambiguous. This CDR3 spans 14 amino acids. Per germline, CDR1 SQVTM and CDR2 ANQGSEA. Trimming took 3 bases from V and 7 from J, leaving 16 bases between them. CDR3 nucleotide sequence: TGCAGCGTTGAGAAGACACCAAGGTGGAATGAGCAGTTCTTC. Amino acid sequence: CSVEKTPRWNEQFF.

The table lists this clone with a few counts. The V gene is TRBV6-1, the J gene TRBJ1-2; TRBD1 matches at 7 bases. Germline CDR1 is MNHNS and CDR2 is SASEGT. With V trimmed by 3 bases and J by 4 bases, 11 bases remained unmatched. The CDR3 length is 16 residues. This CDR3 is CASSDLRQGLIYGYTF. CDR3 DNA sequence: TGTGCCAGCAGTGATCTTCGACAGGGCTTGATCTATGGCTACACCTTC.

This clone has just one count. This chain connects TRBV29-1 to TRBJ2-7, with 10 bases lining up with TRBD1. Germline values: CDR1 SQVTM, CDR2 ANQGSEA. This CDR3 region has 11 residues. Unmatched junction bases numbered 0, after V lost 4 bases and J lost 6 bases. The CDR3 protein is CSVGDRGEQYF. CDR3 bases: TGCAGCGTTGGGGACAGGGGCGAGCAGTACTTC.

This clone was counted only a few times. V and J are TRBV30 and TRBJ1-1; perhaps TRBD1 as D (5 bases). The CDR3 length is 14 residues. V was cut by 5 bases and J by 4 bases, with 17 bases left in between. Germline V CDR1 and CDR2: GTSNPN, SVGIG (reference sequence). The CDR3 protein is CAWGLQSGATEAFF. As DNA, the CDR3 is TGTGCCTGGGGCCTTCAGAGCGGGGCCACTGAAGCTTTCTTT.

V gene TRBV10-1 combines with J gene TRBJ2-7; D is undetermined. The V end lost 4 bases, the J end lost 7 bases, and 14 bases lay between the germline ends. The CDR3 consists of 13 residues. Germline CDR1 is WNHNN and CDR2 is SYGVQD (reference sequence). The CDR3 DNA is TGCGCCAGCAGTGCCCAGATGGTCAATGAGCAGTACTTC. This encodes CASSAQMVNEQYF.

The rearrangement joins TRBV5-4 to TRBJ1-5; D call uncertain. Germline lookup yields CDR1 SGHNT and CDR2 YYREEE (reference sequence). The ends were cut back, 0 bases at V and 5 bases at J, with 6 bases in the middle. This CDR3 has 13 amino acids. The DNA for the CDR3 is TGTGCCAGCAGCTTGGGTGCAGATCAGCCCCAGCATTTT. It encodes CASSLGADQPQHF.

The chain carries TRBV28 and TRBJ1-2, with D perhaps TRBD1 (5 bases). Looked up from germline, CDR1 is MDHEN and CDR2 is SYDVKM. V was clipped by 5 bases and J by 12 bases, with 16 bases between them. The CDR3 contains 12 residues. CDR3 nucleotides: TGTGCCAGCAGTCAGGGCAGGGTTACGCACACCTTC. Translated, it gives CASSQGRVTHTF.

The CDR3 loop is CASSGASRENIQYF. The CDR3 DNA follows: TGTGCCAGCAGCGGCGCGTCCCGGGAAAACATTCAGTACTTC. The V call is TRBV6-5, the J call TRBJ2-4; D gene ambiguous. V shed 6 bases and J shed 5 bases, with 14 bases lying between them. Per the germline V gene, CDR1 is MNHEY and CDR2 is SVGAGI. The CDR3 extends over 14 amino acids.

This chain uses TRBV28 with TRBJ1-5, with D hard to call. CDR3 length equals 12 residues. Germline V lookup: CDR1 MDHEN, CDR2 SYDVKM. CDR3 in DNA: TGTGCAGCTCGGGGATCGATTCAGCCCCAGCATTTT. Protein sequence: CAARGSIQPQHF.

A few counts support this clone. Other DNA sequences in this specimen translate into the identical CDR3. The chain joins TRBV19 to TRBJ1-5, with 7 bases fitting TRBD1. This CDR3 spans 14 amino acids. The V and J ends lost 5 bases and 6 bases, in that order; junction bases with no gene match: 7. The V gene's germline CDR1 is LNHDA and CDR2 SQIVND (reference sequence). The CDR3 sequence: CASSPNRGGQPQHF. The CDR3 DNA reads as TGTGCCAGTAGTCCGAACAGGGGTGGTCAGCCCCAGCATTTT.

The chain combines TRBV25-1 with TRBJ1-2; D possibly corresponds to TRBD1 (5 bases). Germline assignment: CDR1 MGHDK and CDR2 SYGVNS. Between the trimmed V and J ends, which lost 7 bases and 6 bases, there was a span of 9 bases. The CDR3 covers 11 residues. In nucleotides, the CDR3 is TGTGCCAGCACAGCAGGGAATGGCTACACCTTC. It is translated as CASTAGNGYTF.

This clone was found a few times. The rearrangement uses TRBV9 and TRBJ1-4, with D unclear. There are 16 residues in the CDR3. In germline, CDR1 is SGDLS, CDR2 YYNGEE. Trimming removed 3 bases from V and 5 bases from J, with 17 bases in between. The CDR3 reads CASSATPPSGNEKLFF. DNA of the CDR3: TGTGCCAGCAGCGCAACTCCACCCTCGGGAAATGAAAAACTGTTTTTT.

This clone was counted a single time. The chain recombines TRBV18 with TRBJ1-1; D gene uncertain. Per germline, CDR1 KGHSH and CDR2 LQKENI. The V and J ends lost 5 bases and 1 base respectively, with 14 bases between them. The CDR3 runs 15 residues. The chain's CDR3 is CASSSPSLPNTEAFF. The CDR3 coding sequence is TGTGCCAGCTCATCCCCCTCTCTTCCGAACACTGAAGCTTTCTTT. The variable domain in full, completed from reference TRBV18 and TRBJ1-1, reads NAGVMQNPRHLVRRRGQEARLRCSPMKGHSHVYWYRQLPEEGLKFMVYLQKENIIDESGMPKERFSAEFPKEGPSILRIQQVVRGDSAAYFCASSSPSLPNTEAFFGQGTRLTVV.

Turning to this clone: Other DNA variants within this sample encode the same CDR3. The chain has TRBV5-1 and TRBJ2-3; D is undetermined. V lost 3 bases to trimming and J lost 1 base, with 6 bases between them. From germline, CDR1 is SGHRS and CDR2 YFSETQ. This CDR3 region has 13 residues. The CDR3 nucleotides are TGCGCCAGCAGCTCACAAGGCACAGATACGCAGTATTTT. It is translated as CASSSQGTDTQYF. Looking up the rest from reference TRBV5-1 and TRBJ2-3 gives the full variable domain: KAGVTQTPRYLIKTRGQQVTLSCSPISGHRSVSWYQQTPGQGLQFLFEYFSETQRNKGNFPGRFSGRQFSNSRSEMNVSTLELGDSALYLCASSSQGTDTQYFGPGTRLTVL.

This clone came up a few times. The CDR3: CASSLLGQGATIYGYTF. The CDR3 nucleotides read TGTGCCAGCAGTTTACTGGGACAGGGGGCAACTATATATGGCTACACCTTC. The chain couples TRBV27 to TRBJ1-2; the match to TRBD1 covers 12 bases. Germline CDR1 is MNHEY and CDR2 is SMNVEV (reference sequence). There are 17 residues in the CDR3. V dropped 2 bases and J dropped 5; count of bases not matched to a gene: 9.

With respect to this clone: Other DNA sequences in the same sample also yield this CDR3. The CDR3 reads CASSISGSSYNEQFF. The CDR3 DNA follows: TGCGCCAGCAGCATTAGCGGAAGCTCCTACAATGAGCAGTTCTTC. V usage is TRBV5-1 and J usage is TRBJ2-1, with a weak D call TRBD2 (6 bases). The CDR3 length is 15 residues. CDR1 is SGHRS and CDR2 is YFSETQ in the germline V gene. The germline V and J ends were trimmed by 4 bases and 0 bases, with 11 bases remaining between them. Variable domain in full (rest from reference TRBV5-1 and TRBJ2-1): KAGVTQTPRYLIKTRGQQVTLSCSPISGHRSVSWYQQTPGQGLQFLFEYFSETQRNKGNFPGRFSGRQFSNSRSEMNVSTLELGDSALYLCASSISGSSYNEQFFGPGTRLTVL.

The gene calls are TRBV3-1 (or the pseudogene TRBV3-2) and TRBJ1-6; the match to TRBD1 covers 10 bases. CDR1 is LGHDT and CDR2 is YNNKEL in the germline V gene (reference sequence). V dropped 4 bases and J dropped 7; count of bases not matched to a gene: 4. The CDR3 contains 15 residues. CDR3 residues: CASSLPGQGNSPLHF. The CDR3 coding sequence is TGTGCCAGCAGCCTACCGGGACAGGGGAATTCACCCCTCCACTTT.

The chain couples TRBV5-8 to TRBJ2-5; D is perhaps TRBD2 (5 bases). The CDR3 covers 15 residues. CDR1 and CDR2 from the germline V gene are SGHTS and YDEGEE. Trimming shortened V by 6 bases and J by 2 bases, and 17 bases separated the two germline ends. CDR3 DNA sequence: TGTGCCAGCACCAAGCGAGGCGGGCTTCAAGAGACCCAGTACTTC. Protein: CASTKRGGLQETQYF. Using reference TRBV5-8 and TRBJ2-5 for the parts outside the CDR3, the full variable domain is EAGVTQSPTHLIKTRGQQATLRCSPISGHTSVYWYQQALGLGLQFLLWYDEGEERNRGNFPPRFSGRQFPNYSSELNVNALELEDSALYLCASTKRGGLQETQYFGPGTRLLVL.

The chain employs TRBV2 and TRBJ1-6, with a possible D match to TRBD1 (5 bases). V lost 7 bases and J 11 bases, leaving 15 bases between the germline ends. The CDR3 sequence is 13 residues long. Germline loops: CDR1 SNHLY, CDR2 FYNNEI. The chain's CDR3 is CASKGGDWAPLHF. Written as DNA, the CDR3 is TGTGCCAGCAAAGGAGGGGACTGGGCACCCCTCCACTTT.

V gene TRBV4-2 combines with J gene TRBJ2-4; TRBD2 matches 8 bases. CDR3 size: 18 residues. CDR1 is LGHNA, CDR2 YNFKEQ, per germline. With V trimmed by 4 bases and J by 3 bases, 14 bases remained unmatched. The CDR3 nucleotides are TGTGCCAGCAGCCCCACAAGTACGGCGGGGGGTGGCAAAAACATTCAGTACTTC. Its protein product is CASSPTSTAGGGKNIQYF.

The chain is built from TRBV28 and TRBJ2-7; 7 nucleotides align to TRBD1. From germline, CDR1 is MDHEN and CDR2 SYDVKM. The CDR3 spans 14 residues. V trimming: 3 bases; J trimming: 3 bases; junction bases outside the gene matches: 5. As DNA, the CDR3 is TGTGCCAGCAGTTTTGAGACAGGGAACTACGAGCAGTACTTC. Residues: CASSFETGNYEQYF.

V is TRBV5-1 and J is TRBJ2-5, with 7 bases fitting TRBD1. V was pared by 3 bases and J by 1 base, with 6 bases of the junction left unmatched. Germline V lookup: CDR1 SGHRS, CDR2 YFSETQ. The CDR3 totals 15 residues. This CDR3 reads CASSSRTGGQETQYF. Written as DNA, the CDR3 is TGCGCCAGCAGCTCACGGACAGGCGGCCAAGAGACCCAGTACTTC.

The rearrangement uses TRBV15 and TRBJ2-2, with 7 bases identical to TRBD2. Germline V gene lookup returns CDR1 LNHNV and CDR2 YYDKDF (reference sequence). With V trimmed by 0 bases and J by 5 bases, 3 bases remained unmatched. The CDR3 is 15 amino acids. As DNA, the CDR3 is TGTGCCACCAGCAGAGAAACACTAGCGACCGGGGAGCTGTTTTTT. Translation gives CATSRETLATGELFF.

The chain links TRBV19 to TRBJ2-1; TRBD2 aligns across 8 bases. After removal of 1 base from V and 7 bases from J, the junction contained 12 bases not matched to a gene. This CDR3 has 17 amino acids. Per germline, CDR1 LNHDA and CDR2 SQIVND (reference sequence). This chain's CDR3 is CASSIGRTGGPGNEQFF. The CDR3 coding sequence is TGTGCCAGTAGTATAGGCCGAACGGGGGGGCCGGGAAATGAGCAGTTCTTC.